The 9 T cell receptor beta chains below come from one sample, sequenced in a study of CD8+CD57+ T cells in acquired aplastic anemia (dated by TCRdb to 2016 to 2019). Expansion of CD8+CD57+ cells had been shown by flow cytometry in the patients chosen for sequencing. Sequencer: Illumina HiSeq 2000. Genomic DNA was used as template for profiling of TCR beta VDJ combinations and CDR3 sequences. TCRdb's own reprocessing of the public reads used fastp at Q25 and MiXCR and kept productive beta chains. Here each entry gathers all rows of one CDR3 protein and keeps the most common genes and DNA. Recorded for this sample are 250,000 to 350,000 distinct CDR3 sequences; 56% of them occurred a single time. The ten largest clones represent 1% to 1.5% of the sample. Sequencing was carried out using sorted CD4+, CD8+, or CD8+CD57+ T cells (not recorded which) from PBMCs. The source is a human donor with aplastic anemia.

The chain uses TRBV20-1 and TRBJ2-7, with TRBD1 identical over 7 bases. CDR3 length: 14 amino acids. CDR1 and CDR2 (germline): DFQATT, SNEGSKA (reference sequence). After removal of 4 bases from V and 3 bases from J, the junction contained 9 bases not matched to a gene. The CDR3 coding sequence is TGCAGTGCTACCCATCAGTACAGGGGCTACGAGCAGTACTTC. Translation gives CSATHQYRGYEQYF.

V gene TRBV10-3 combines with J gene TRBJ1-6, with TRBD1 as a possible D gene (5 bases). This CDR3 region has 15 residues. With 1 base removed from V and 7 bases from J, the gap between germline ends came to 11 bases. Per the germline V gene, CDR1 is ENHRY and CDR2 is SYGVKD. The CDR3 sequence is CAISEYDSLNSPLHF. In DNA form, the CDR3 reads TGTGCCATCAGTGAGTACGACAGTCTCAATTCACCCCTCCACTTT.

The genes are TRBV20-1 and TRBJ1-3; tentative D call: TRBD1 (6 bases). The CDR3 has 16 residues. CDR1 is DFQATT and CDR2 is SNEGSKA in the germline V gene (reference sequence). Trimming removed 0 bases from V and 2 bases from J, with 14 bases in between. The DNA of the CDR3 is TGCAGTGCTAGAGATGGGGCAGGGGTAGCTGGAAACACCATATATTTT. The encoded protein is CSARDGAGVAGNTIYF.

The J gene is TRBJ2-3, the V gene TRBV2, with D perhaps TRBD1 or TRBD2 (6 bases each). This CDR3 has 17 residues. Per germline, CDR1 SNHLY and CDR2 FYNNEI. V was cut by 7 bases and J by 2 bases, with 22 bases left in between. The CDR3 DNA is TGTGCCAGCACCAGAAGTCGTCGGGGGCTCAACACAGATACGCAGTATTTT. Amino acid sequence: CASTRSRRGLNTDTQYF.

The CDR3 DNA is TGTGCCAGCAGCGTGTTAACAGGGAGGAGAGCTGAAGCTTTCTTT. Amino acid sequence: CASSVLTGRRAEAFF. The rearrangement uses TRBV9 and TRBJ1-1; perhaps TRBD1 as D (6 bases). Germline V CDR1 and CDR2: SGDLS, YYNGEE. The CDR3 length is 15 residues. V was clipped by 2 bases and J by 6 bases, with 17 bases between them.

In regard to this clonotype: Relative to the germline gene, one junction end is altered; a read error may explain this. This chain uses TRBV2 with TRBJ1-1; no definite D call. The CDR3 is 13 residues long. The germline V gene encodes CDR1 SNHLY and CDR2 FYNNEI. The CDR3 sequence: CDSSELTPTEAFF. CDR3 coding DNA: TGTGACAGCAGCGAACTAACGCCTACTGAAGCTTTCTTT. The full variable domain, in which reference TRBV2 and TRBJ1-1 provide the parts outside the CDR3, is EPEVTQTPSHQVTQMGQEVILRCVPISNHLYFYWYRQILGQKVEFLVSFYNNEISEKSEIFDDQFSVERPDGSNFTLKIRSTKLEDSAMYFCDSSELTPTEAFFGQGTRLTVV.

This clonotype was recorded once. V gene TRBV12-3 or TRBV12-4 combines with J gene TRBJ2-2; 8 nucleotides line up with TRBD1. This CDR3 has 15 amino acids. V lost 5 bases to trimming and J lost 6 bases; unmatched junction nucleotides: 8. CDR3 DNA: TGTGCCAGCAGTAAGACAGGGGCATCTGCCGGGGAGCTGTTTTTT. It translates to CASSKTGASAGELFF.

This clonotype came up a few times. This CDR3 is CASRQAGTGPGNTIYF. The CDR3 DNA reads TGTGCCAGCAGGCAGGCCGGGACAGGGCCTGGAAACACCATATATTTT. The rearrangement joins TRBV3-1 to TRBJ1-3, with 9 bases aligning to TRBD1. This CDR3 contains 16 residues. Germline loops: CDR1 LGHDT, CDR2 YNNKEL (reference sequence). J gave up 2 bases and V 6 bases, and 8 bases lay outside the gene matches.

This clonotype was seen many times. The gene calls are TRBV14 and TRBJ2-7; 10 nucleotides match TRBD2. The CDR3 loop spans 17 amino acids. J lost 6 bases, V lost 0 bases, and 11 bases had no gene match. The germline V gene has CDR1 SGHDN and CDR2 FVKESK. The CDR3 nucleotides read TGTGCCAGCAGCCAAGATCTGGCGGGACTAGCGACGGGCGAGCAGTACTTC. This gives the protein CASSQDLAGLATGEQYF.